Reported below is one T cell receptor beta chain. The data belong to a study of T cell changes during pregnancy in multiple sclerosis. Sequencing used immunoSEQ multiplex PCR; TCRdb keeps in-frame clones, though not all of them. The sample shows fewer than 55,000 clones, 85% to 95% of them seen only once. The sequence came from a female donor with multiple sclerosis, enrolled in a pregnancy study. The sequenced sample consisted of peripheral blood.

The CDR3 loop is CASSLVGTEAFF. The CDR3 DNA follows: TGTGCCAGCAGCTTGGTTGGGACTGAAGCTTTCTTT. The rearrangement links TRBV5-4 to TRBJ1-1; D not certain. The CDR3 length is 12 residues. Trimming stripped 0 bases from V and 5 bases from J, with 5 bases between. Germline loops: CDR1 SGHNT, CDR2 YYREEE (reference sequence).